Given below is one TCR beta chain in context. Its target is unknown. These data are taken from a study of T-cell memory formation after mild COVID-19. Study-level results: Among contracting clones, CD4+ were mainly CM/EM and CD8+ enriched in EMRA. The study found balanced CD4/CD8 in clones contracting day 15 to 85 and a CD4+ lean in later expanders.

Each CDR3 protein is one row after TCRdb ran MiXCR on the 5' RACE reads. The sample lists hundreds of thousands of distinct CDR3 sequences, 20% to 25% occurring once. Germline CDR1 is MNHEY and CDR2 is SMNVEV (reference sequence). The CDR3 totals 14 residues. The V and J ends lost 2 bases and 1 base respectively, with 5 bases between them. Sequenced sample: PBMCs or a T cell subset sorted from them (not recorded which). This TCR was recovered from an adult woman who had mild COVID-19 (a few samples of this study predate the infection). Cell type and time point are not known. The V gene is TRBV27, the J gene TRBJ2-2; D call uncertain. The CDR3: CASSLAWNTGELFF. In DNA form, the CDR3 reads TGTGCCAGCAGTTTAGCGTGGAACACCGGGGAGCTGTTTTTT.